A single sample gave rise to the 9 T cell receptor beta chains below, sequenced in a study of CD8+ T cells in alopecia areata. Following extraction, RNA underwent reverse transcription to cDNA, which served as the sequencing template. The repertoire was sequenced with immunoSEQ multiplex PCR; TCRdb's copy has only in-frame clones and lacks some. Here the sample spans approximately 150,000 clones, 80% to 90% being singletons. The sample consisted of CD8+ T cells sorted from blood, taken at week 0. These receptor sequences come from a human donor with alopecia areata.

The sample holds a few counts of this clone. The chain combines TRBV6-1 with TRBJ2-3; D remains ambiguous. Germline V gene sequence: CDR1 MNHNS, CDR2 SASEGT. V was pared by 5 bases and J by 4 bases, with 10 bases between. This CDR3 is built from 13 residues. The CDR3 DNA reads TGTGCCAGCAGTCCCGTAACGGCAGATACGCAGTATTTT. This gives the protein CASSPVTADTQYF.

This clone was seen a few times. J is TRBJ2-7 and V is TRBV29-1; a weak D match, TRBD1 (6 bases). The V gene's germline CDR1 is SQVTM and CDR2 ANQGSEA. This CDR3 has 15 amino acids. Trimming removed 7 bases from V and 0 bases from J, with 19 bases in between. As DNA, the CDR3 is TGCAGCGCCGATACCGGACAGCCGAGCTCCTACGAGCAGTACTTC. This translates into CSADTGQPSSYEQYF.

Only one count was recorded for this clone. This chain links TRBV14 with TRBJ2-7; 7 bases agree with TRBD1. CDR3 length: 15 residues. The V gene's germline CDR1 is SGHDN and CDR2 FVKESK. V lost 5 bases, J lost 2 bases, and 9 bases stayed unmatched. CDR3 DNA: TGTGCCAGCAGCTCCCTCGGACAGGAAACCTACGAGCAGTACTTC. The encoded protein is CASSSLGQETYEQYF.

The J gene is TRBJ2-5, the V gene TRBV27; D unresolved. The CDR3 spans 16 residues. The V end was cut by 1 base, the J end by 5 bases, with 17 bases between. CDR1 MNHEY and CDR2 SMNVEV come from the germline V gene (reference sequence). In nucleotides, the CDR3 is TGTGCCAGCAGTTTATACTTCCCCCGGCCCCGGGAGACCCAGTACTTC. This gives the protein CASSLYFPRPRETQYF.

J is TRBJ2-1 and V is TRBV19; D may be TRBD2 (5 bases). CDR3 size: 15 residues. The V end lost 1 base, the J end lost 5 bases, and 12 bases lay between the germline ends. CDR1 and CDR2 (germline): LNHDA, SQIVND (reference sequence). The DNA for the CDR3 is TGTGCCAGTAGTATAGTGGATAGCGCCAACAATGAGCAGTTCTTC. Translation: CASSIVDSANNEQFF.

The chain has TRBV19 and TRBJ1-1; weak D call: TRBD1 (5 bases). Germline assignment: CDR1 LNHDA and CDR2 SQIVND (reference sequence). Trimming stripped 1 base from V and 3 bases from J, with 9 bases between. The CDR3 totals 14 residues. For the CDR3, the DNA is TGTGCCAGTAGTATAGGAGGGGATTACACTGAAGCTTTCTTT. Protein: CASSIGGDYTEAFF.

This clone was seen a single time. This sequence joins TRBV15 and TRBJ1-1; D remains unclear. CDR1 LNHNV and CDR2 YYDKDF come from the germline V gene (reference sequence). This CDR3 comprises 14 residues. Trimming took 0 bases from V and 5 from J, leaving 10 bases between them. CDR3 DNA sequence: TGTGCCACCAGCAGAGAGGGGATGCGTACTGAAGCTTTCTTT. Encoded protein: CATSREGMRTEAFF.

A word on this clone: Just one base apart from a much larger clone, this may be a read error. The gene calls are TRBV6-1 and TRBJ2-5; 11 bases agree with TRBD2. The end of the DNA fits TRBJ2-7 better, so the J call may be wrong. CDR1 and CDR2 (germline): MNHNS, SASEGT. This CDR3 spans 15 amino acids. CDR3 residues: CASSEASGGAYEQYF. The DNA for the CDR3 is TGTGCCAGCAGTGAAGCTAGCGGGGGGGCCTACGAGCAGTACTTC.

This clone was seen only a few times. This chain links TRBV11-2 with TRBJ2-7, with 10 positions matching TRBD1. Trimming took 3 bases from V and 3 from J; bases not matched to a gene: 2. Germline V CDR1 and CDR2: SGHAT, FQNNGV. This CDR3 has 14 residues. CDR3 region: CASSFGTGDYEQYF. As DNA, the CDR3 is TGTGCCAGCAGCTTCGGGACAGGGGACTACGAGCAGTACTTC.